A single sample is the source of the 17 T cell receptor beta chains below, sequenced in a study of T cells in Graves' hyperthyroidism and ophthalmopathy. The CDR3 regions of TCR beta were amplified from RNA transcripts. Primed by the HTBI set, a first-round RT-PCR was run on the TCR CDR3. TCRdb reprocessed the multiplex PCR reads via MiXCR and lists one record per CDR3 protein. The repertoire holds approximately 480,000 distinct CDR3 sequences, with less than 25% as singletons. The sample was blood. These receptors all come from a young man with Graves' hyperthyroidism.

The sample holds a few counts of this clonotype. Written as DNA, the CDR3 is TGTGCCAGCAGCTCCCGACTAAGCCCAAATCAGCCCCAGCATTTT. Protein sequence: CASSSRLSPNQPQHF. The chain uses TRBV5-8 and TRBJ1-5; D uncertain. The CDR3 has 15 residues. Germline V gene sequence: CDR1 SGHTS, CDR2 YDEGEE. The V gene lost 3 bases and the J gene lost 4 bases, with 14 bases spanning the gap.

This chain links TRBV4-1 with TRBJ1-1; D perhaps matches TRBD1 (5 bases). Germline V gene lookup returns CDR1 MGHRA and CDR2 YSYEKL. Trimming shortened V by 2 bases and J by 0 bases, and 10 bases separated the two germline ends. The CDR3 spans 15 residues. CDR3 coding DNA: TGCGCCAGCAGCCAACCCGGGACTATGAACACTGAAGCTTTCTTT. Translation gives CASSQPGTMNTEAFF.

This chain joins TRBV19 and TRBJ1-5; 8 nucleotides align to TRBD1. The CDR3 totals 16 residues. Germline CDR1 and CDR2: LNHDA and SQIVND (reference sequence). Losses at the gene ends were 3 bases for V and 4 bases for J; bases not matched to a gene: 8. Written as DNA, the CDR3 is TGTGCCAGTAGTATCCGCGGACAGGGTGGAAATCAGCCCCAGCATTTT. Protein product: CASSIRGQGGNQPQHF.

The sample holds many counts of this clonotype. The chain is built from TRBV6-5 and TRBJ2-5; 9 bases map to TRBD1. The J call may not be correct, given that the DNA end is closer to TRBJ2-7. The CDR3 loop spans 15 amino acids. Per the germline V gene, CDR1 is MNHEY and CDR2 is SVGAGI. DNA for the CDR3: TGTGCCAGCAGTTTGGGGGGGACAGGGTTGAACGAGCAGTACTTC. It yields the protein CASSLGGTGLNEQYF.

In its sample, this clonotype was seen a few times. J is TRBJ1-1 and V is TRBV20-1; no reliable D call. Deletions cut 1 base from V and 1 base from J, with 13 bases between. Germline V gene lookup returns CDR1 DFQATT and CDR2 SNEGSKA (reference sequence). The CDR3 is made up of 15 amino acids. The DNA of the CDR3 is TGCAGTGCTAGAGGGAACAGACTCCCGAACACTGAAGCTTTCTTT. Translation gives CSARGNRLPNTEAFF.

The CDR3 DNA sequence: TGTGCCAGCAGCGGTAGCGGGAGTTCACCCGGGGAGCTGTTTTTT. This translates into CASSGSGSSPGELFF. V is TRBV28 and J is TRBJ2-2; 9 nucleotides align to TRBD2. The germline V gene encodes CDR1 MDHEN and CDR2 SYDVKM. The CDR3 sequence is 15 residues long. With 6 bases clipped from V and 6 bases from J, the junction kept 8 bases outside the gene matches.

The sample holds many counts of this clonotype. The genes are TRBV10-2 and TRBJ2-2; D remains ambiguous. Between the trimmed V and J ends, which lost 4 bases and 4 bases, there was a span of 7 bases. Germline V CDR1 and CDR2: WSHSY, SAAADI. This CDR3 is 13 amino acids long. The CDR3 is CASSVATTGELFF. CDR3 nucleotides: TGCGCCAGCAGTGTGGCAACCACCGGGGAGCTGTTTTTT.

This clonotype was picked up many times. The chain recombines TRBV30 with TRBJ1-1; D unclear. V gave up 0 bases and J gave up 2 bases, with 4 bases separating them. This CDR3 region has 12 residues. Germline loops: CDR1 GTSNPN, CDR2 SVGIG (reference sequence). CDR3 loop: CAWSVPNTEAFF. The CDR3, as DNA: TGTGCCTGGAGTGTACCCAACACTGAAGCTTTCTTT.

To note about this clonotype: The junction does not match germline at one end; this may be a read error. The rearrangement joins TRBV11-2 to TRBJ2-7; no definite D call. The CDR3 consists of 13 residues. The germline gives CDR1 SGHAT, CDR2 FQNNGV. This CDR3 reads CASSSPESYKQYF. The CDR3 bases are TGTGCCAGCAGCTCCCCCGAGTCCTACAAGCAGTACTTC.

In nucleotides, the CDR3 is TGTGCCAGCACCTATTTACGGGGAGGGCTCTCCTACGAGCAGTACTTC. Its translation is CASTYLRGGLSYEQYF. The chain recombines TRBV6-1 with TRBJ2-7; 7 nucleotides agree with TRBD2. V lost 7 bases to trimming and J lost 0 bases; unmatched junction nucleotides: 12. CDR3 length: 16 amino acids. Germline V gives CDR1 MNHNS, CDR2 SASEGT.

For the CDR3, the DNA is TGTGCCAGCAACCAGGGGACCAAAAACATTCAGTACTTC. This gives the protein CASNQGTKNIQYF. This sequence joins TRBV12-3 or TRBV12-4 and TRBJ2-4; D possibly corresponds to TRBD1 (6 bases). The V end lost 7 bases, the J end lost 2 bases, and 9 bases lay between the germline ends. This CDR3 spans 13 amino acids.

This clonotype was counted ten times or more. The gene calls are TRBV12-3 or TRBV12-4 and TRBJ1-2; D is undetermined. V was trimmed by 3 bases and J by 7 bases, leaving 9 bases between them. The CDR3 sequence is 12 residues long. CDR3 bases: TGTGCCAGCAGTTTGGAGGCACGTGGCTACACCTTC. Translated: CASSLEARGYTF.

This clonotype was counted ten times or more. The chain uses TRBV11-2 and TRBJ2-7; no reliable D call. Looked up from germline, CDR1 is SGHAT and CDR2 is FQNNGV. With 1 base removed from V and 0 bases from J, the gap between germline ends came to 10 bases. The CDR3 length is 15 residues. In nucleotides, the CDR3 is TGTGCCAGCAGCTTAGCTCTGAGCAGCTCCTACGAGCAGTACTTC. Its protein product is CASSLALSSSYEQYF.

The sample holds many counts of this clonotype. This chain joins TRBV20-1 and TRBJ1-1; weak D call: TRBD1 (5 bases). The CDR3 has 14 residues. Between the trimmed V and J ends, which lost 0 bases and 1 base, there was a span of 9 bases. The germline V gene has CDR1 DFQATT and CDR2 SNEGSKA (reference sequence). The CDR3 here is CSAREGTENTEAFF. The CDR3 bases are TGCAGTGCTAGAGAAGGGACCGAGAACACTGAAGCTTTCTTT.

In this sample, this clonotype turned up a few times. V usage is TRBV19 and J usage is TRBJ1-5; D possibly corresponds to TRBD1 (6 bases). The V end lost 5 bases, the J end lost 1 base, and 18 bases lay between the germline ends. The CDR3 covers 17 residues. Germline loops: CDR1 LNHDA, CDR2 SQIVND (reference sequence). For the CDR3, the DNA is TGTGCCAGTAGTTTCGCCCCCCGGACAGTCAGCAATCAGCCCCAGCATTTT. Translating gives CASSFAPRTVSNQPQHF.

This clonotype was detected ten times or more. The chain recombines TRBV6-5 with TRBJ1-2; D perhaps matches TRBD1 (5 bases). Trimming stripped 7 bases from V and 7 bases from J, with 13 bases between. The CDR3 has 12 amino acids. The V gene's germline CDR1 is MNHEY and CDR2 SVGAGI. The CDR3 here is CASNLRGGGYTF. DNA of the CDR3: TGTGCCAGCAATTTACGGGGGGGTGGCTACACCTTC.

J is TRBJ2-3 and V is TRBV6-1; tentative D call: TRBD2 (6 bases). Trimming stripped 6 bases from V and 1 base from J, with 11 bases between. This CDR3 has 14 amino acids. The germline V gene has CDR1 MNHNS and CDR2 SASEGT. The CDR3 spells CASRRDFGTDTQYF. The CDR3, as DNA: TGTGCCAGCAGGCGGGACTTCGGCACAGATACGCAGTATTTT.